The next 30 T cell receptor beta chains were all read from a single sample in a study of Tregs in tolerant kidney transplant recipients. Recipients received nonmyeloablative bone marrow transplants from related graft donors, with transient mixed chimerism. Generated by immunoSEQ multiplex PCR, the TCRdb table keeps only in-frame clones and is missing some. Of fewer than 55,000 clones listed, approximately 89% are singletons. Source: CD8+ T cells from blood (PBMCs), taken 12 months after the transplant. These receptors all stem from a human patient who received a combined kidney and bone marrow transplant. T cells may partly derive from the graft donor.

The chain couples TRBV11-3 to TRBJ2-3, with unresolved D. With 4 bases removed from V and 6 bases from J, the gap between germline ends came to 8 bases. In germline, CDR1 is SGHNT, CDR2 YENEEA. This CDR3 region has 12 residues. This CDR3 reads CASSSLSDTQYF. As DNA, the CDR3 is TGTGCCAGCAGCTCTCTGAGTGATACGCAGTATTTT.

The chain employs TRBV4-3 and TRBJ1-1; D remains unclear. Germline assignment: CDR1 LGHNA and CDR2 YSLEER. The CDR3 loop spans 16 amino acids. V was pared by 1 base and J by 4 bases, with 16 bases between. CDR3 in amino acids: CASSQVLGSPGTEAFF. The CDR3 DNA reads TGCGCCAGCAGCCAAGTCCTCGGGTCCCCGGGCACTGAAGCTTTCTTT.

The chain has TRBV19 and TRBJ2-3; D perhaps matches TRBD2 (6 bases). V was pared by 6 bases and J by 3 bases, with 16 bases between. The CDR3 spans 15 residues. The germline V gene has CDR1 LNHDA and CDR2 SQIVND (reference sequence). CDR3 amino acids: CASRLTGVRTDTQYF. For the CDR3, the DNA is TGTGCCAGTAGACTTACGGGAGTAAGGACAGATACGCAGTATTTT.

The count of this clone is one. The chain couples TRBV19 to TRBJ1-1, with 8 nucleotides matching TRBD1. CDR1 and CDR2 from the germline V gene are LNHDA and SQIVND (reference sequence). This CDR3 spans 15 amino acids. With 3 bases clipped from V and 0 bases from J, the junction kept 3 bases outside the gene matches. The CDR3: CASSIVTGVNTEAFF. As DNA, the CDR3 is TGTGCCAGTAGTATCGTGACAGGGGTGAACACTGAAGCTTTCTTT.

V is TRBV5-6 and J is TRBJ2-1; D is unresolved. CDR1 and CDR2 (germline): SGHDT, YYEEEE. The CDR3 contains 16 residues. The germline V and J ends were trimmed by 0 bases and 2 bases, with 12 bases remaining between them. The CDR3 loop reads CASSLASGGTYNEQFF. CDR3 nucleotide sequence: TGTGCCAGCAGCTTGGCCTCTGGCGGCACCTACAATGAGCAGTTCTTC.

The chain couples TRBV27 to TRBJ2-3; no clear D gene. The CDR3 extends over 15 amino acids. Trimming left V 4 bases short and J 4 bases short, with 15 bases between. Germline CDR1 and CDR2: MNHEY and SMNVEV (reference sequence). The CDR3 DNA sequence: TGTGCCAGCAGTTCCCTAGGTAGATCGGCAGATACGCAGTATTTT. Protein product: CASSSLGRSADTQYF.

Judged by abundance, this clone is large. V is TRBV27 and J is TRBJ1-2, with 7 positions matching TRBD1. V lost 5 bases and J lost 7; bases outside the gene matches: 7. Germline CDR1 and CDR2: MNHEY and SMNVEV (reference sequence). CDR3 size: 13 residues. CDR3 amino acids: CASSIDRAVGYTF. The CDR3 region has the DNA TGTGCCAGCAGTATAGACAGGGCGGTTGGCTACACCTTC.

The chain employs TRBV6-5 and TRBJ2-5, with D uncertain. V was pared by 2 bases and J by 5 bases, with 9 bases between. This CDR3 spans 13 amino acids. Germline V gene sequence: CDR1 MNHEY, CDR2 SVGAGI. The CDR3 protein is CASSYPEAETQYF. DNA for the CDR3: TGTGCCAGCAGTTACCCCGAGGCCGAGACCCAGTACTTC.

This clone was picked up one time. The rearrangement links TRBV9 to TRBJ2-2, with 8 bases matching TRBD1. Per germline, CDR1 SGDLS and CDR2 YYNGEE. V lost 0 bases, J lost 3 bases, and 13 bases stayed unmatched. This CDR3 region has 19 residues. CDR3 residues: CASSVATGWQGADTGELFF. For the CDR3, the DNA is TGTGCCAGCAGCGTAGCTACGGGTTGGCAGGGGGCCGACACCGGGGAGCTGTTTTTT.

The chain has TRBV7-3 and TRBJ2-1; 8 positions agree with TRBD1. Germline V gene sequence: CDR1 SGHTA, CDR2 FQGTGA. The CDR3 contains 15 residues. The V segment lost 5 bases and the J segment 3 bases; nucleotides outside the gene matches: 6. The CDR3 bases are TGTGCCAGCAGCAACGGACAGGGCGGCTACAATGAGCAGTTCTTC. This codes for CASSNGQGGYNEQFF.

This clone appeared a few times. The chain joins TRBV6-4 to TRBJ1-5; D possibly corresponds to TRBD1 (6 bases). CDR1 is MRHNA and CDR2 is SNTAGT in the germline V gene. Trimming stripped 3 bases from V and 3 bases from J, with 9 bases between. CDR3 size: 14 residues. This chain's CDR3 is CASSETGNNQPQHF. CDR3 coding DNA: TGTGCCAGCAGTGAGACAGGCAACAATCAGCCCCAGCATTTT.

This chain links TRBV5-1 with TRBJ2-1, with D maybe TRBD2 (5 bases). V lost 6 bases and J lost 5, with 9 bases in between. This CDR3 spans 12 amino acids. Germline CDR1 is SGHRS and CDR2 is YFSETQ. CDR3 sequence reads: CASKPADNEQFF. CDR3 nucleotides: TGCGCCAGCAAACCAGCGGACAATGAGCAGTTCTTC.

The rearrangement joins TRBV4-2 to TRBJ2-3, with 8 bases fitting TRBD1. This CDR3 comprises 16 residues. CDR1 LGHNA and CDR2 YNFKEQ come from the germline V gene. V lost 0 bases, J lost 5 bases, and 7 bases stayed unmatched. CDR3 residues: CASSQEDQGAGDTQYF. The CDR3 DNA follows: TGTGCCAGCAGCCAAGAAGATCAGGGGGCGGGAGATACGCAGTATTTT.

This rearrangement joins TRBV27 to TRBJ1-1; no firm D call. The CDR3 consists of 14 residues. V lost 1 base, J lost 8 bases, and 14 bases lay in between. Germline CDR1 MNHEY, CDR2 SMNVEV (reference sequence). CDR3 residues: CASSLYAPTGEAFF. CDR3 coding DNA: TGTGCCAGCAGTTTATATGCCCCGACTGGAGAAGCTTTCTTT.

Here the CDR3 reads CASSLLDRGSTEAFF. For the CDR3, the DNA is TGTGCCAGCAGCTTGTTGGACAGGGGGAGCACTGAAGCTTTCTTT. This rearrangement joins TRBV5-4 to TRBJ1-1; 10 bases agree with TRBD1. Germline lookup yields CDR1 SGHNT and CDR2 YYREEE (reference sequence). The length of the CDR3 is 15 residues. V lost 1 base and J lost 4; bases outside the gene matches: 4.

The J gene is TRBJ2-7, the V gene TRBV11-3; no clear D gene. The ends were cut back, 4 bases at V and 3 bases at J, with 10 bases in the middle. Germline lookup yields CDR1 SGHNT and CDR2 YENEEA. The CDR3 is made up of 13 amino acids. CDR3 protein: CASSSRHNYEQYF. In DNA form, the CDR3 reads TGTGCCAGCAGCTCAAGACATAACTACGAGCAGTACTTC.

This clone was counted only a few times. This chain links TRBV6-6 with TRBJ2-7; weak D call: TRBD2 (5 bases). There are 12 residues in the CDR3. V was cut by 11 bases and J by 7 bases, with 18 bases left in between. CDR1 is MNHNY, CDR2 SVGAGI, per germline (reference sequence). CDR3 amino acids: CASDPGLSEQYF. CDR3 nucleotide sequence: TGTGCCTCCGATCCAGGACTTTCTGAGCAGTACTTC.

Points on this clone: Other DNA sequences in this sample translate to the same CDR3. V and J are TRBV5-6 and TRBJ1-6; unclear D gene. This CDR3 has 13 residues. Germline CDR1 SGHDT, CDR2 YYEEEE. V was trimmed by 4 bases and J by 13 bases, leaving 15 bases between them. CDR3: CASSEGGSSPLHF. Here the CDR3 DNA reads TGTGCCAGCAGCGAGGGTGGGAGTTCCCCCCTCCACTTT.

This clone was counted a single time. The V call is TRBV30, the J call TRBJ2-6; a possible D gene is TRBD1 (6 bases). Between the trimmed V and J ends, which lost 5 bases and 0 bases, there was a span of 11 bases. Germline CDR1 reads GTSNPN; CDR2 reads SVGIG (reference sequence). The CDR3 runs 15 residues. DNA of the CDR3: TGTGCCTGGTCGGACAGTTACTCTGGGGCCAACGTCCTGACTTTC. Its translation is CAWSDSYSGANVLTF.

The chain combines TRBV4-3 with TRBJ2-3; 14 bases match TRBD2. The CDR3 loop spans 16 amino acids. V lost 3 bases to trimming and J lost 4 bases; unmatched junction nucleotides: 3. Per germline, CDR1 LGHNA and CDR2 YSLEER. CDR3 DNA: TGCGCCAGCAGCCATGGGACTAGCGGGAGCGCAGATACGCAGTATTTT. This translates into CASSHGTSGSADTQYF.

The chain is built from TRBV7-3 and TRBJ2-3; no definite D call. Trimming stripped 1 base from V and 4 bases from J, with 9 bases between. Germline assignment: CDR1 SGHTA and CDR2 FQGTGA. CDR3 size: 14 residues. The CDR3 nucleotides are TGTGCCAGCAGCTTAATTGGGCAAGCAGATACGCAGTATTTT. Residues: CASSLIGQADTQYF.

This chain links TRBV7-9 with TRBJ1-2; weak D call: TRBD1 (5 bases). Trimming removed 5 bases from V and 3 bases from J, with 10 bases in between. This CDR3 region has 13 residues. The germline gives CDR1 SEHNR, CDR2 FQNEAQ (reference sequence). CDR3: CASSEDSHYGYTF. In DNA form, the CDR3 reads TGTGCCAGCAGCGAAGACAGTCACTATGGCTACACCTTC.

The J gene is TRBJ2-5, the V gene TRBV4-1, with 16 bases matching TRBD2. The J call is uncertain, as TRBJ2-7 better fits the DNA end. The CDR3 totals 18 residues. Per germline, CDR1 MGHRA and CDR2 YSYEKL. The CDR3 is CASSQAPGLAGGRYEQYF. The CDR3 region has the DNA TGCGCCAGCAGCCAGGCTCCGGGACTAGCGGGGGGGCGCTACGAGCAGTACTTC.

The chain employs TRBV30 and TRBJ1-1; D unresolved. The CDR3 covers 14 residues. In germline, CDR1 is GTSNPN, CDR2 SVGIG (reference sequence). Trimming removed 1 base from V and 4 bases from J, with 13 bases in between. The CDR3 DNA follows: TGTGCCTGGAGTGAAGGCTCCGGGAGCACTGAAGCTTTCTTT. The encoded protein is CAWSEGSGSTEAFF.

The table lists this clone with a few counts. This chain uses TRBV5-6 with TRBJ2-3; 9 bases are shared with TRBD1. Trimming cost V 3 bases and J 2 bases; bases outside gene matches: 10. Germline V gene data show CDR1 as SGHDT and CDR2 as YYEEEE. The CDR3 is made up of 17 amino acids. The CDR3 coding sequence is TGTGCCAGCAGCTCCTACCTAGGACAGGGGAACACAGATACGCAGTATTTT. The encoded protein is CASSSYLGQGNTDTQYF.

The chain uses TRBV5-6 and TRBJ1-6, with D possibly TRBD1 on 5 matching bases. V lost 4 bases to trimming and J lost 7 bases, with 21 bases between them. There are 17 residues in the CDR3. Germline V gene lookup returns CDR1 SGHDT and CDR2 YYEEEE. CDR3 in DNA: TGTGCCAGCAGCAAATTGACCTTGGGGCTTGGAAATTCACCCCTCCACTTT. This sequence encodes CASSKLTLGLGNSPLHF.

The chain is built from TRBV11-2 and TRBJ2-1, with 12 bases fitting TRBD1. Trimming took 0 bases from V and 14 from J; bases not matched to a gene: 11. Germline CDR1 SGHAT, CDR2 FQNNGV. There are 16 residues in the CDR3. Here the CDR3 reads CASSLDSGTGGAWKFF. The CDR3 region has the DNA TGTGCCAGCAGCTTAGATTCTGGGACAGGGGGCGCGTGGAAGTTCTTC.

This chain connects TRBV5-1 to TRBJ2-1; no reliable D call. This CDR3 is built from 17 residues. Trimming left V 0 bases short and J 5 bases short, with 18 bases between. The germline gives CDR1 SGHRS, CDR2 YFSETQ. The CDR3 loop is CASSLEVWRRTHNEQFF. The CDR3 DNA reads TGCGCCAGCAGCTTGGAGGTGTGGCGGCGAACTCACAATGAGCAGTTCTTC.

This clone is a singleton in its sample. V usage is TRBV7-7 and J usage is TRBJ2-7; D perhaps matches TRBD1 (6 bases). This CDR3 has 13 residues. Germline V gives CDR1 SSHAT, CDR2 FNYEAQ (reference sequence). The V end was cut by 1 base, the J end by 2 bases, with 6 bases between. This chain's CDR3 is CASSLGTAYEQYF. The CDR3 DNA is TGTGCCAGCAGCTTAGGGACAGCCTACGAGCAGTACTTC.

The chain couples TRBV15 to TRBJ2-1; 9 positions agree with TRBD2. The CDR3 is 17 amino acids. Germline CDR1 and CDR2: LNHNV and YYDKDF (reference sequence). V shed 0 bases and J 14 bases; nucleotides not matched to a gene: 17. The CDR3 spells CATSRDILELAGGVEFF. DNA of the CDR3: TGTGCCACCAGCAGAGACATCCTGGAACTAGCGGGCGGAGTAGAGTTCTTC.